One sample yielded the 11 T cell receptor beta chains listed below, sequenced in a study of blood T cell repertoires in COVID-19 (dated by TCRdb to about 2020). Library creation used the immunoSEQ multiplex PCR assay. As stored in TCRdb, this immuneACCESS dataset retains in-frame rearrangements with V and J assigned. A fraction of the clones does not appear; measured against another copy, unresolved V genes explain less than half of the discrepancy, and the remainder lacks a known reason. Recorded for this sample are 65,000 to 100,000 clones; roughly 87% of them occurred a single time. About 9.1% of the sample comes from the top ten. The sample comprised peripheral blood. The receptor source for this set is a man aged 45-65 years with acute or convalescent COVID-19.

V usage is TRBV30 and J usage is TRBJ1-6, with TRBD1 matching over 7 bases. With 1 base clipped from V and 7 bases from J, the junction kept 1 base outside the gene matches. The length of the CDR3 is 13 residues. Germline V gives CDR1 GTSNPN, CDR2 SVGIG (reference sequence). The CDR3 here is CAWSEGQNSPLHF. CDR3 DNA: TGTGCCTGGAGTGAGGGACAGAATTCACCCCTCCACTTT.

This chain links TRBV7-7 with TRBJ2-5, with D possibly TRBD2 on 5 matching bases. This CDR3 spans 13 amino acids. Germline CDR1 SSHAT, CDR2 FNYEAQ (reference sequence). The V and J ends lost 3 bases and 2 bases respectively, with 7 bases between them. CDR3 nucleotides: TGTGCCAGCAGCTTGGACTGGCAAGAGACCCAGTACTTC. Translation: CASSLDWQETQYF.

This rearrangement joins TRBV9 to TRBJ2-7; TRBD2 matches 11 bases. The CDR3 contains 13 residues. V dropped 5 bases and J dropped 6; count of bases not matched to a gene: 4. Looked up from germline, CDR1 is SGDLS and CDR2 is YYNGEE. The CDR3 loop is CASSSGGAFEQYF. The CDR3 DNA follows: TGTGCCAGCAGTAGCGGGGGGGCGTTCGAGCAGTACTTC.

The chain combines TRBV19 with TRBJ1-2; possibly TRBD1 for D (5 bases). V was shortened by 4 bases and J by 8 bases, with 11 bases between the two germline ends. There are 12 residues in the CDR3. CDR1 and CDR2 from the germline V gene are LNHDA and SQIVND (reference sequence). For the CDR3, the DNA is TGTGCCAGTAGTACAGGGAAGAGGGGCTACACCTTC. Encoded protein: CASSTGKRGYTF.

This chain uses TRBV27 with TRBJ2-3; 11 bases fit TRBD2. CDR1 is MNHEY and CDR2 is SMNVEV in the germline V gene (reference sequence). The CDR3 runs to 15 residues. After removal of 3 bases from V and 6 bases from J, the junction contained 5 bases not matched to a gene. The CDR3 DNA follows: TGTGCCAGCAGTTTTCCTAGCGGGGGGTCGGATACGCAGTATTTT. Residues: CASSFPSGGSDTQYF.

The gene calls are TRBV6-2 or TRBV6-3 and TRBJ1-5; D is uncertain. This CDR3 is built from 14 residues. The germline V and J ends were trimmed by 0 bases and 4 bases, with 7 bases remaining between them. CDR1 and CDR2 (germline): MNHEY, SVGEGT. CDR3 nucleotide sequence: TGTGCCAGCAGTTACTCCTACTTTAATCAGCCCCAGCATTTT. It yields the protein CASSYSYFNQPQHF.

The rearrangement uses TRBV5-1 and TRBJ1-3, with D possibly being TRBD1 (6 bases). Trimming stripped 4 bases from V and 4 bases from J, with 18 bases between. The germline V gene encodes CDR1 SGHRS and CDR2 YFSETQ. This CDR3 contains 16 residues. The CDR3 DNA reads as TGCGCCAGCAGCCCGGACCCCACAGGGTTGGGAAACACCATATATTTT. Protein: CASSPDPTGLGNTIYF.

The V gene is TRBV7-3, the J gene TRBJ2-7; D gene uncertain. The V gene's germline CDR1 is SGHTA and CDR2 FQGTGA. Trimming shortened V by 4 bases and J by 3 bases, and 4 bases separated the two germline ends. The CDR3 totals 11 residues. The DNA for the CDR3 is TGTGCCAGCAGCTCAATCTACGAGCAGTACTTC. Encoded protein: CASSSIYEQYF.

The chain employs TRBV6-5 and TRBJ1-1; D call uncertain. V was pared by 6 bases and J by 5 bases, with 7 bases between. CDR1 and CDR2 (germline): MNHEY, SVGAGI. There are 11 residues in the CDR3. CDR3 amino acids: CASSRGTEAFF. The CDR3 bases are TGTGCCAGCAGCCGAGGGACTGAAGCTTTCTTT.

V and J are TRBV7-2 and TRBJ1-6; 7 bases are a match to TRBD1. Germline-derived CDR1 and CDR2 are SGHTA and FQGNSA. The CDR3 consists of 14 residues. Germline trimming cut 4 bases from V and 7 bases from J; bases unmatched to any gene: 4. The CDR3, as DNA: TGTGCCAGCAGCTACAGGGGACCCAATTCACCCCTCCACTTT. This encodes CASSYRGPNSPLHF.

The chain couples TRBV19 to TRBJ2-1; TRBD2 agrees at 7 bases. Trimming at V came to 7 bases and at J to 1 base, leaving 13 bases not matched to a gene. Per germline, CDR1 LNHDA and CDR2 SQIVND (reference sequence). This CDR3 has 17 residues. The CDR3 DNA sequence: TGTGCCAGTACTCTCGTGGGGGGGGGTCAATCCTACAATGAGCAGTTCTTC. Translation: CASTLVGGGQSYNEQFF.